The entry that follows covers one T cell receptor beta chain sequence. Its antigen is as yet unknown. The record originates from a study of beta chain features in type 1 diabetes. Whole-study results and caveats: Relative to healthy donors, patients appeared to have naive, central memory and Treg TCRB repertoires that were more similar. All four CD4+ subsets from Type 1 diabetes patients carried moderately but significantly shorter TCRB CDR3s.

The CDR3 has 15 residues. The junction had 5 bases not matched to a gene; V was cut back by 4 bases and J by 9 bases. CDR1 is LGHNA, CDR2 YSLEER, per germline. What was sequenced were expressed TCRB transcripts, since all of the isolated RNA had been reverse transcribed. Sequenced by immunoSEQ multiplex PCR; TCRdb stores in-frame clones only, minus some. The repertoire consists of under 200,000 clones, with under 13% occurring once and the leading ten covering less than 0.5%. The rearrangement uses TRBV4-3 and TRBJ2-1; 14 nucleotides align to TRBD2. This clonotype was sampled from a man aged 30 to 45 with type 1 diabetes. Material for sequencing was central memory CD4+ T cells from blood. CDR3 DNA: TGCGCCAGCAGCCTGGGACTAGCGGGGGAGGGTGAGCAGTTCTTC. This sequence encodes CASSLGLAGEGEQFF.